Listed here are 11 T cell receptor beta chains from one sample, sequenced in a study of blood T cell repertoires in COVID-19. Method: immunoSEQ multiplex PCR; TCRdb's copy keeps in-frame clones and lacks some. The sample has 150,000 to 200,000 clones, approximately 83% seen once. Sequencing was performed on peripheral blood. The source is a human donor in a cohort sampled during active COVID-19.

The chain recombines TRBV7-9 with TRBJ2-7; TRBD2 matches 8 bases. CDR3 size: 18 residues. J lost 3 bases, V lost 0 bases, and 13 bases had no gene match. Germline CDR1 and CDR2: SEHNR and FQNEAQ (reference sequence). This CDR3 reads CASSLAGGLAGRDYEQYF. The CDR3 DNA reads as TGTGCCAGCAGCTTAGCGGGGGGATTAGCGGGAAGGGACTACGAGCAGTACTTC. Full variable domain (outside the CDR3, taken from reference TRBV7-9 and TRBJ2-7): DTGVSQNPRHKITKRGQNVTFRCDPISEHNRLYWYRQTLGQGPEFLTYFQNEAQLEKSRLLSDRFSAERPKGSFSTLEIQRTEQGDSAMYLCASSLAGGLAGRDYEQYFGPGTRLTVT.

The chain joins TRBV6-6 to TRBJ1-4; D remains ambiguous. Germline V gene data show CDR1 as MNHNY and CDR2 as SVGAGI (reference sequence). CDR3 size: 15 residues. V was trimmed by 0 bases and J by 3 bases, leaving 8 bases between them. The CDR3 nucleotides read TGTGCCAGCAGTTACTCTGTCGGGTCTAATGAAAAACTGTTTTTT. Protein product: CASSYSVGSNEKLFF.

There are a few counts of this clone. Here the CDR3 reads CASSTSGVLNQPQHF. CDR3 nucleotide sequence: TGTGCCAGCAGCACATCCGGGGTCCTAAATCAGCCCCAGCATTTT. The J gene is TRBJ1-5, the V gene TRBV9, with D uncertain. The germline gives CDR1 SGDLS, CDR2 YYNGEE. This CDR3 spans 15 amino acids. The ends were cut back, 4 bases at V and 4 bases at J, with 15 bases in the middle.

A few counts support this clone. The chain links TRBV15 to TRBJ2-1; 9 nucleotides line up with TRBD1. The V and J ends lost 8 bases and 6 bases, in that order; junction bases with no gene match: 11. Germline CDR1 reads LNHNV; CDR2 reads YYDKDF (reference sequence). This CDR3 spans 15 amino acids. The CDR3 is CATRNGDRESNEQFF. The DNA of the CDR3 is TGTGCCACCCGCAATGGGGACAGGGAGAGCAATGAGCAGTTCTTC.

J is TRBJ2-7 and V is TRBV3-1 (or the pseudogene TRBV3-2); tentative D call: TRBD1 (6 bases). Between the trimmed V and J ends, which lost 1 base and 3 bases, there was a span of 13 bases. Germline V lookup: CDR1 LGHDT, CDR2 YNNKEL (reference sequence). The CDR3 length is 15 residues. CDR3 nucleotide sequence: TGTGCCAGCAGCCAAGGACAGGCTCACCTCTACGAGCAGTACTTC. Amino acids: CASSQGQAHLYEQYF.

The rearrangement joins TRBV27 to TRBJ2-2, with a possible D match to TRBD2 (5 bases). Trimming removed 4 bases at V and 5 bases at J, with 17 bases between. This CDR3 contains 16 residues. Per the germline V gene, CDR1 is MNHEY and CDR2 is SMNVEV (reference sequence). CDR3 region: CASSSLYSGRTGELFF. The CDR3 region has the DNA TGTGCCAGCAGTTCCCTATATTCGGGAAGGACCGGGGAGCTGTTTTTT.

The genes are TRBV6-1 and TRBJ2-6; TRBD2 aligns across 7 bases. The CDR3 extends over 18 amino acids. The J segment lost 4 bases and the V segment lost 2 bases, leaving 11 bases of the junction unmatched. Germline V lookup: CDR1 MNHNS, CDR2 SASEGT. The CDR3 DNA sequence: TGTGCCAGCAGTGAAAGGCTAGCAGGAGCGGGAGGGGCCAACGTCCTGACTTTC. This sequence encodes CASSERLAGAGGANVLTF.

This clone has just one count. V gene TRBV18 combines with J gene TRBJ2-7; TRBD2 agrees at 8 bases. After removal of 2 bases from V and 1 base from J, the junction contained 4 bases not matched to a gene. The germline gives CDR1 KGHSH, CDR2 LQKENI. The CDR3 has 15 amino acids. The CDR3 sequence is CASSPSRGDSYEQYF. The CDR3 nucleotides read TGTGCCAGCTCACCATCGCGGGGGGATTCCTACGAGCAGTACTTC.

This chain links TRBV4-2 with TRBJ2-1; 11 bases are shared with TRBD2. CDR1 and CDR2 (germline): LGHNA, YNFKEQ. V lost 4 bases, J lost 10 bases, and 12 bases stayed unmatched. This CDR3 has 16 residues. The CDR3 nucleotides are TGTGCCAGCAGCCTGGATAGCGGGAGGGCCGCGGGGGAGCAGTTCTTC. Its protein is CASSLDSGRAAGEQFF.

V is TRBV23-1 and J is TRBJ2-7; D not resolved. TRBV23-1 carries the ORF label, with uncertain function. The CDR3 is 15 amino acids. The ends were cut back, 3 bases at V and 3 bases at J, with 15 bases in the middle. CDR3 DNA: TGCGCCAGCAGTCAGTCTGGGCCCTCATACTACGAGCAGTACTTC. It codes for CASSQSGPSYYEQYF.

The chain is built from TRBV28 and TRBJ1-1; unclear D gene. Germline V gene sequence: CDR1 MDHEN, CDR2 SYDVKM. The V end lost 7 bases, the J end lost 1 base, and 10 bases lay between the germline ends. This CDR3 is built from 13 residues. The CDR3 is CASTIPGNTEAFF. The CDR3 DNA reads TGTGCCAGCACCATTCCCGGGAACACTGAAGCTTTCTTT.